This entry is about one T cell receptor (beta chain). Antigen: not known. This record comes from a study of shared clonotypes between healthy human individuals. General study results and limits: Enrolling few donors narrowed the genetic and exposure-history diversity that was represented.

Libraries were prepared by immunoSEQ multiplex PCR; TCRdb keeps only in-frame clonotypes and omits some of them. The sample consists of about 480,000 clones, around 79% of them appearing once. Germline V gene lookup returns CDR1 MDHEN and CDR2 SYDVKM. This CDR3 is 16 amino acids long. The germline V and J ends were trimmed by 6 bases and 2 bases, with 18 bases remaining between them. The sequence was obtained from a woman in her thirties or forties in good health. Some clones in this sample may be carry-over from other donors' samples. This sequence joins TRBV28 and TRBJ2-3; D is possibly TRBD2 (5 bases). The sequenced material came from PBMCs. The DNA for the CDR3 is TGTGCCAGCAGCCCCCTGGAGGAGGCCCCCACAGATACGCAGTATTTT. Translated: CASSPLEEAPTDTQYF.